This T cell receptor beta chain derives from a study of CD8 T cells in Susac syndrome. The CDR3 is made up of 15 amino acids. V was cut by 3 bases and J by 2 bases, with 14 bases left in between. The germline CDR1 and CDR2 sequences are LNHNV and YYDKDF (reference sequence). Reverse transcription of 0.5 to 1 ug RNA was performed with random hexamers. MiXCR was run by TCRdb on the immunoSEQ multiplex PCR reads, yielding one entry per CDR3 protein. The sample consists of 100,000 to 150,000 distinct CDR3 sequences, around 94% of them appearing once. The chain carries TRBV15 and TRBJ2-7; D gene ambiguous. The source of this sequence is a human donor with Susac syndrome. Sequencing was performed on CD8+ T cells from PBMCs. This CDR3 reads CATSRDRQGTYEQYF. CDR3 DNA: TGTGCCACCAGCAGGGATAGACAAGGGACCTACGAGCAGTACTTC.